This TCR beta chain was identified during a study of tumor and adjacent non-tumor tissue in lung cancer. The library came from three nested PCR rounds adapted from ARM-PCR protocols. TCRdb reprocessed the multiplex PCR reads with MiXCR, giving one entry per CDR3 protein. The table shows approximately 120,000 distinct CDR3 sequences, with 60% to 80% occurring only once. No cell sorting was done before RNA was extracted from the tissue. CDR3 length equals 17 residues. Germline V gives CDR1 MNHNY, CDR2 SVGAGI (reference sequence). Trimming stripped 2 bases from V and 0 bases from J, with 11 bases between.

V is TRBV6-6 and J is TRBJ2-6, with D uncertain. Specimen: lung tumor tissue. This TCR was sampled from a woman aged 55-69 years with non-small cell lung cancer. CDR3: CASSYIQRISGANVLTF. The CDR3 DNA reads TGTGCCAGCAGTTACATCCAGCGAATCTCTGGGGCCAACGTCCTGACTTTC.